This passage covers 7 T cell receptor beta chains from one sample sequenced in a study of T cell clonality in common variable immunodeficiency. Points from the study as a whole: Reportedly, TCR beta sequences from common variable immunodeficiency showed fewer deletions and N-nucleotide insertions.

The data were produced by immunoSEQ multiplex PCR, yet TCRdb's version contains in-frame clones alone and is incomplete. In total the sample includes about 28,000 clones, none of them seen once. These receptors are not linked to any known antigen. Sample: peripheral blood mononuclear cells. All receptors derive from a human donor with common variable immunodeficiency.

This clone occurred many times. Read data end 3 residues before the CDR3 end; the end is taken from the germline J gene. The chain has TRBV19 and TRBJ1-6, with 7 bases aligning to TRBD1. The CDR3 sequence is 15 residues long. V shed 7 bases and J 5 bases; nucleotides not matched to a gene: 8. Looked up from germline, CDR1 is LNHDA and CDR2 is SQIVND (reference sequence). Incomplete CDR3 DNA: TGTGCCAGTAATCGTGGGGACAGAGATAATTCACCC. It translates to CASNRGDRDNSP. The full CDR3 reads CASNRGDRDNSPLHF.

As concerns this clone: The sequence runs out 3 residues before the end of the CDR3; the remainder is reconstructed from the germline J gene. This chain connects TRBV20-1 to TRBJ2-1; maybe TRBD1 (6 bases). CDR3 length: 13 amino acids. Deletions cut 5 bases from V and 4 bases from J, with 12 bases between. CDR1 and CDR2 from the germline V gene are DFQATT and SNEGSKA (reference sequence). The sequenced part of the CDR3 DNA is TGCAGTGCTGACCGGGACACTTACAATGAG. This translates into CSADRDTYNE. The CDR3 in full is CSADRDTYNEQFF.

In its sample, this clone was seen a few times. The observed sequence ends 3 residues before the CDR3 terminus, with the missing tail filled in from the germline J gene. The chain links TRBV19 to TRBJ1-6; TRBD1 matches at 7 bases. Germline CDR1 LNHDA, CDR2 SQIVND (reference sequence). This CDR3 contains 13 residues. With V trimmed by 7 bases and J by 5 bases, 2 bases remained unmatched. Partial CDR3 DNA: TGTGCCAGTATCGGGACAGATAATTCACCC. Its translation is CASIGTDNSP. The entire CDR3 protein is CASIGTDNSPLHF.

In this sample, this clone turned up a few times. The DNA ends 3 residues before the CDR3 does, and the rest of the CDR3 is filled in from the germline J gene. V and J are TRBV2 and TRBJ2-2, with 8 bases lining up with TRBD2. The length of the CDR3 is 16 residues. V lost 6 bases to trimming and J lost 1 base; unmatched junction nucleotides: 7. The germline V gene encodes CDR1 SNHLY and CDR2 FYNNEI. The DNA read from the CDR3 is TGTGCCAGCAGAGCCTTGGCGGGAGGGAACACCGGGGAG. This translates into CASRALAGGNTGE. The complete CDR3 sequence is CASRALAGGNTGELFF.

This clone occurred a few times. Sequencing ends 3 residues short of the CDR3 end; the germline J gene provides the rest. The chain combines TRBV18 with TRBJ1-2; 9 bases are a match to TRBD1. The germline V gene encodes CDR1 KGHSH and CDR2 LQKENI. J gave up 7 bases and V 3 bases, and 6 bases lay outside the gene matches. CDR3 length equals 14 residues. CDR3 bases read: TGTGCCAGCTCACCCCCGGGACAGGGTCGTGGC. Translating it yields CASSPPGQGRG. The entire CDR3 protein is CASSPPGQGRGYTF.

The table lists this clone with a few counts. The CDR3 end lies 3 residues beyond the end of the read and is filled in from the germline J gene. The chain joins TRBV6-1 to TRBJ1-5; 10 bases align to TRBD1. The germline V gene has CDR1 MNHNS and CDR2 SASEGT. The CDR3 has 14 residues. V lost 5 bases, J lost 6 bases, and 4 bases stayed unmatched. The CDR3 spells CASSQGTGAQPQHF. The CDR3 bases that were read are TGTGCCAGCAGTCAAGGGACAGGGGCTCAGCCC.

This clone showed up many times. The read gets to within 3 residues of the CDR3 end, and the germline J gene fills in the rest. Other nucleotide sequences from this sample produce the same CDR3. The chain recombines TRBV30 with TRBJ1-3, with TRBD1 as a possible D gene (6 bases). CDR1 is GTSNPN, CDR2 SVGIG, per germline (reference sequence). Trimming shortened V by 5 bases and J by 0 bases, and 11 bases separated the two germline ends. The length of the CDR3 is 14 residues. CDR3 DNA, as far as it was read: TGTGCCTGGGACTCGACAGGCTCTGGAAACACC. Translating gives CAWDSTGSGNT. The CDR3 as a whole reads CAWDSTGSGNTIYF.